These T cell receptor beta chains were read from a single sample in a study of shared clonotypes between healthy human individuals. The table came from immunoSEQ multiplex PCR; TCRdb's copy has only in-frame clones and leaves some out. The data show about 1.5 million clones, with roughly 98% seen just once and roughly 0.45% held by the top ten. Sample: naive CD4+ T cells sorted from blood. These receptors all come from a man aged 25-40 years in good health. The CDR3 runs from the conserved cysteine through the conserved F or W. D genes are given only for firm matches. Clone sizes are given selectively: once, few, many, or a class where the clone is expanded.

TRBV9	TRBJ2-1	NA	15	TRBD2	TGTGCCAGCAGCGTAGGCGCGGGAGGGCTGAGTGAGCAGTTCTTC	CASSVGAGGLSEQFF
TRBV5-1	TRBJ1-3	NA	15	TRBD1	TGCGCCAGCAGCCTGACAGGGGGCTACGGAAACACCATATATTTT	CASSLTGGYGNTIYF
TRBV29-1	TRBJ2-1	NA	10	NA	TGCAGCGTTGAAGTGGGGACAAGGTTCTTC	CSVEVGTRFF
TRBV4-3	TRBJ2-3	NA	14	NA	TGCGCCAGCAGCCAACGGATCCCCGGAGATACGCAGTATTTT	CASSQRIPGDTQYF
TRBV19	TRBJ1-2	NA	11	NA	TGTGCCAGTAGTATTGCGGTCGGCTACACCTTC	CASSIAVGYTF
TRBV13	TRBJ2-4	NA	14	TRBD1	TGTGCCAGCAGCTTAACAGGGGCGGGAAACATTCAGTACTTC	CASSLTGAGNIQYF
TRBV7-9	TRBJ2-1	once	14	NA	TGTGCCAGCAGCTCATTTGGGAAAGACAATGAGCAGTTCTTC	CASSSFGKDNEQFF
TRBV7-2	TRBJ2-1	NA	14	NA	TGTGCCAGCAGCCCAGAGCAGCGGTACAATGAGCAGTTCTTC	CASSPEQRYNEQFF
TRBV28	TRBJ2-2	NA	16	NA	TGTGCCAGCAGTTTAGGACAAGTATCGAACACCGGGGAGCTGTTTTTT	CASSLGQVSNTGELFF
TRBV18	TRBJ1-5	NA	16	NA	TGTGCCAGCTCACTTTCGGCCGGGAGTAGCAATCAGCCCCAGCATTTT	CASSLSAGSSNQPQHF
TRBV5-1	TRBJ2-1	NA	14	TRBD1	TGCGCCAGCAGTTGGACAGGGGTGGTAGATGAGCAGTTCTTC	CASSWTGVVDEQFF
TRBV2	TRBJ2-6	NA	14	NA	TGTGCCAGTGCACAGGGTTCTGGGGCCAACGTCCTGACTTTC	CASAQGSGANVLTF
TRBV19	TRBJ2-3	once	15	NA	TGTGCCAGTAGTATAGATCCCCTTTTGGGAGATACGCAGTATTTT	CASSIDPLLGDTQYF
TRBV10-3	TRBJ2-1	NA	14	TRBD2	TGTGCCATCAGTGGGATCAGCGGGAATGCTGAGCAGTTCTTC	CAISGISGNAEQFF
TRBV10-1	TRBJ2-7	NA	15	NA	TGCGCCAGCAGTGAAAGGTGGGCCCCGACCTACGAGCAGTACTTC	CASSERWAPTYEQYF
TRBV5-8	TRBJ2-2	NA	17	NA	TGTGCCAGCAGCCCTATTGGGGGCAGGGAGAACACCGGGGAGCTGTTTTTT	CASSPIGGRENTGELFF
TRBV5-1	TRBJ2-7	NA	12	NA	TGCGCCAGCAGCTTGAGTAGCTACGAGCAGTACTTC	CASSLSSYEQYF
TRBV23-1	TRBJ2-2	NA	16	NA	TGCGCCAGCAGTCCAACTACTCGACAGAACACCGGGGAGCTGTTTTTT	CASSPTTRQNTGELFF
TRBV5-1	TRBJ2-7	NA	14	NA	TGCGCCAGCAGCTTGGGAGGGCAGGGCGACGAGCAGTACTTC	CASSLGGQGDEQYF
TRBV6-5	TRBJ2-1	NA	14	NA	TGTGCCAGCAGTTCCGGACTATTATACAATGAGCAGTTCTTC	CASSSGLLYNEQFF
TRBV5-6	TRBJ1-5	NA	15	NA	TGTGCCAGCAGGCCCGGCAGGGCCAGCAATCAGCCCCAGCATTTT	CASRPGRASNQPQHF
TRBV5-5	TRBJ1-2	NA	16	TRBD1	TGTGCCAGCAGCTTGAGGGGACAGGGGGTGGAATATGGCTACACCTTC	CASSLRGQGVEYGYTF
TRBV18	TRBJ1-5	NA	14	TRBD1	TGTGCCAGCTCACCGACAGGGTTAGATCAGCCCCAGCATTTT	CASSPTGLDQPQHF
TRBV5-1	TRBJ1-2	once	16	NA	TGCGCCAGCAGCCCCGGGGGGAACATGCCTAACTATGGCTACACCTTC	CASSPGGNMPNYGYTF
TRBV28	TRBJ1-1	NA	13	TRBD1	TGTGCCAGCTTTGAGGGGGCGTCTCCTGAAGCTTTCTTT	CASFEGASPEAFF
TRBV29-1	TRBJ1-1	NA	13	NA	TGCAGCGCGAGGGGGGACCCGAACACTGAAGCTTTCTTT	CSARGDPNTEAFF
TRBV4-3	TRBJ2-5	NA	15	NA	TGCGCCAGCAGCCCCCACGCGGGAAGGGCATTTGCCCAGTACTTC	CASSPHAGRAFAQYF
TRBV6-1	TRBJ2-3	NA	12	NA	TGTGCCAGCAGTGCGAGCCGCGATACGCAGTATTTT	CASSASRDTQYF
TRBV18	TRBJ2-7	once	16	TRBD1	TGTGCCAGCTCACGCCTAAGACAGGGGTCATATGACGAGCAGTACTTC	CASSRLRQGSYDEQYF
TRBV5-1	TRBJ2-7	NA	14	TRBD2	TGCGCCAGCAGCTTACTAGCGGGAGAGGGTGAGCAGTACTTC	CASSLLAGEGEQYF
TRBV10-2	TRBJ2-2	NA	13	NA	TGCGCCAGCAGTGACCTGAACACCGGGGAGCTGTTTTTT	CASSDLNTGELFF
TRBV10-3	TRBJ2-7	NA	15	TRBD2	TGTGCCATCAGGCCTACGGCGGGAGGGTCCTACGAGCAGTACTTC	CAIRPTAGGSYEQYF
TRBV15	TRBJ2-2	NA	14	TRBD2	TGTGCCACCAGCGGGAGGGGATTTTCCGGGGAGCTGTTTTTT	CATSGRGFSGELFF
TRBV9	TRBJ1-2	NA	14	NA	TGTGCCAGCAGTCGTAGCCTGAGGGACTATGGCTACACCTTC	CASSRSLRDYGYTF
TRBV30	TRBJ2-2	NA	16	TRBD2	TGTGCCTGGACCCGGACTAGCGGGAGAAAAACCGGGGAGCTGTTTTTT	CAWTRTSGRKTGELFF
TRBV12-5	TRBJ2-1	once	15	TRBD1	TGTGCTAGTGGTTCGCCGGGACAGGGCTACAATGAGCAGTTCTTC	CASGSPGQGYNEQFF
TRBV7-2	TRBJ1-5	NA	13	NA	TGTGCCAGCAGCTTAAATTCGGGGCAGCCCCAGCATTTT	CASSLNSGQPQHF
TRBV5-6	TRBJ2-3	NA	16	TRBD1	TGTGCCAGCAGCACGCAGCACAGGGGGCTTACAGATACGCAGTATTTT	CASSTQHRGLTDTQYF
TRBV5-1	TRBJ2-3	NA	15	TRBD1	TGCGCCAGCAGCTCCTGGACAGGTGGGTCAGATACGCAGTATTTT	CASSSWTGGSDTQYF
TRBV6-5	TRBJ2-7	NA	15	TRBD2	TGTGCCAGCAGTTACGTGGCTAGCGGAGGGTACGAGCAGTACTTC	CASSYVASGGYEQYF
TRBV29-1	TRBJ2-2	NA	13	NA	TGCAGCGTTGTCAGGCTGCACACCGGGGAGCTGTTTTTT	CSVVRLHTGELFF
TRBV6-6	TRBJ1-1	NA	15	NA	TGTGCCAGCAGTTACTCTTTTACTTGGGGCGGCGAAGCTTTCTTT	CASSYSFTWGGEAFF
TRBV7-3	TRBJ2-1	NA	15	NA	TGTGCCAGCAGCTTAATGGGAAGCTCCTACAATGAGCAGTTCTTC	CASSLMGSSYNEQFF
TRBV5-1	TRBJ2-7	NA	16	TRBD2	TGCGCCAGCAGCTTGGAACTAGCGGGAGCATCCTACGAGCAGTACTTC	CASSLELAGASYEQYF
TRBV4-1	TRBJ2-1	NA	17	TRBD2	TGCGCCAGCAGCCAAGGGCGGTGGGACTATACGAACAATGAGCAGTTCTTC	CASSQGRWDYTNNEQFF
TRBV11-3	TRBJ1-5	NA	17	TRBD1	TGTGCCAGCAGCTTAGAGACAGGGAAAGGGAGCAATCAGCCCCAGCATTTT	CASSLETGKGSNQPQHF
TRBV13	TRBJ2-3	once	14	NA	TGTGCCAGCAGCTCAAGCCCAGGCGTGGATACGCAGTATTTT	CASSSSPGVDTQYF
TRBV25-1	TRBJ1-1	NA	13	NA	TGTGCCAGCAGTGAATTGGGACCCGCTGAAGCTTTCTTT	CASSELGPAEAFF
TRBV11-2	TRBJ2-1	NA	18	NA	TGTGCCAGCAGCTCAGGAGGTGGGGTTTTCAGGATATTCAATGAGCAGTTCTTC	CASSSGGGVFRIFNEQFF
TRBV4-1	TRBJ1-4	NA	16	NA	TGCGCCAGCAGCCAAGAAATGAGGTTTGGCTGGGGGGAACTGTTTTTT	CASSQEMRFGWGELFF
TRBV7-9	TRBJ1-2	NA	12	NA	TGTGCCAGCAGCGAGGGACCTCTCGGCTACACCTTC	CASSEGPLGYTF
TRBV6-1	TRBJ2-3	NA	13	TRBD2	TGTGCCAGCAGTGCAGCGGGAGCAGATACGCAGTATTTT	CASSAAGADTQYF
TRBV29-1	TRBJ1-1	NA	13	NA	TGCAGCGTTGCGAGTACCGGGAACACTGAAGCTTTCTTT	CSVASTGNTEAFF
TRBV6-1	TRBJ2-1	NA	14	TRBD1	TGTGCCAGCAGTTTTGACAGGGTGAACAATGAGCAGTTCTTC	CASSFDRVNNEQFF
TRBV9	TRBJ2-7	NA	16	NA	TGTGCCAGCAGCTCCTCCGGGACCGACCCTTGGTACGAGCAGTACTTC	CASSSSGTDPWYEQYF
TRBV7-8	TRBJ2-7	NA	17	TRBD2	TGTGCCAGCAGCTTAGGAAGGACTAGCGGGAGGGTATACGAGCAGTACTTC	CASSLGRTSGRVYEQYF
TRBV28	TRBJ2-1	NA	15	NA	TGTGCCAGCAGCTCGGTCGGTAGTATGTTGGTTGAGCAGTTCTTC	CASSSVGSMLVEQFF